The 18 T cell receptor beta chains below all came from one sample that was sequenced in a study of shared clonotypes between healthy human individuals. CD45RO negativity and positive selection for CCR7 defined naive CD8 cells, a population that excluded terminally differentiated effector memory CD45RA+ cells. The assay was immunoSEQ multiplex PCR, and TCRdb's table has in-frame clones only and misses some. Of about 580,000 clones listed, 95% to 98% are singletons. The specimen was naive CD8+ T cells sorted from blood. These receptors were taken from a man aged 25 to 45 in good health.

As DNA, the CDR3 is TGTGCCAGCAGCATAGGTCTCCAGGGGATACTAGCCCGTAGCACAGATACGCAGTATTTT. It is translated as CASSIGLQGILARSTDTQYF. This chain joins TRBV7-3 and TRBJ2-3; D could derive from TRBD1 or TRBD2 (6 bases each). Germline V gene lookup returns CDR1 SGHTA and CDR2 FQGTGA. CDR3 length: 20 residues. The V gene lost 5 bases and the J gene lost 0 bases, with 27 bases spanning the gap. Complete variable domain (other parts from reference TRBV7-3 and TRBJ2-3): GAGVSQTPSNKVTEKGKYVELRCDPISGHTALYWYRQSLGQGPEFLIYFQGTGAADDSGLPNDRFFAVRPEGSVSTLKIQRTERGDSAVYLCASSIGLQGILARSTDTQYFGPGTRLTVL.

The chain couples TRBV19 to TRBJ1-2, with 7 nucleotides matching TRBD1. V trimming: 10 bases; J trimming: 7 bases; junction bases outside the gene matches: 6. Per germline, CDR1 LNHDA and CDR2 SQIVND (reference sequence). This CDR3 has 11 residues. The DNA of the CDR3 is TGTGCCATCCGCACAGGGGTTGGCTACACCTTC. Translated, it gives CAIRTGVGYTF.

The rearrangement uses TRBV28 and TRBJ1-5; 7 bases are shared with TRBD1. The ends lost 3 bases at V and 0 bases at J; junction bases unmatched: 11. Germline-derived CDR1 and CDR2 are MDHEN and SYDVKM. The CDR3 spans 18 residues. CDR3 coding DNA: TGTGCCAGCAGTTTGGCAACCGCCGGGACAGTTAGCAATCAGCCCCAGCATTTT. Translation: CASSLATAGTVSNQPQHF. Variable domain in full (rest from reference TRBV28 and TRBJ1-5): DVKVTQSSRYLVKRTGEKVFLECVQDMDHENMFWYRQDPGLGLRLIYFSYDVKMKEKGDIPEGYSVSREKKERFSLILESASTNQTSMYLCASSLATAGTVSNQPQHFGDGTRLSIL.

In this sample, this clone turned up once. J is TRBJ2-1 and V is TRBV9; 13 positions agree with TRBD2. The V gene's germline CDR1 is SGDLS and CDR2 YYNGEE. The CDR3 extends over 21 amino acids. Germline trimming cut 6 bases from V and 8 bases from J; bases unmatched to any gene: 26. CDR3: CASILSPAGTAGTSGMDEQFF. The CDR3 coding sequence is TGTGCCAGCATCCTTTCTCCGGCCGGGACGGCCGGGACTAGCGGGATGGATGAGCAGTTCTTC.

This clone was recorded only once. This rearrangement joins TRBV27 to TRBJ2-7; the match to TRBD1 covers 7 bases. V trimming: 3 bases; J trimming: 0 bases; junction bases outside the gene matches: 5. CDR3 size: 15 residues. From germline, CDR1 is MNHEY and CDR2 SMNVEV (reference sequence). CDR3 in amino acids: CASSFITGDSYEQYF. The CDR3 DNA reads TGTGCCAGCAGTTTCATTACAGGGGACTCCTACGAGCAGTACTTC.

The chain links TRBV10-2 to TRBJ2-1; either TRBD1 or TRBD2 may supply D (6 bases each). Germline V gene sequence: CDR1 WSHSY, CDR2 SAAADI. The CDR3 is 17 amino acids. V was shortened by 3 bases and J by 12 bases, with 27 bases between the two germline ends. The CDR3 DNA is TGCGCCAGCAGTGACCCAACCGGGGGCGGGAACTATGAGCGGCAGTTCTTC. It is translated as CASSDPTGGGNYERQFF.

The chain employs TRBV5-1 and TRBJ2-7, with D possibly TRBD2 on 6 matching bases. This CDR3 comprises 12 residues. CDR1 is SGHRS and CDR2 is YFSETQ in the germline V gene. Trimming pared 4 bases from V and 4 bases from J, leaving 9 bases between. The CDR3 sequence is CASSTEGYEQYF. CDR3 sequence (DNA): TGCGCCAGCAGCACGGAGGGGTACGAGCAGTACTTC.

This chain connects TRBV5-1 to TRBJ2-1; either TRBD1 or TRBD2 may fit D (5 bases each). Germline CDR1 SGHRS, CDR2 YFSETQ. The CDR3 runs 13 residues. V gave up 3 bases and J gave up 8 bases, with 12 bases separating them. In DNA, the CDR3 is TGCGCCAGCAGCTACGGGATGGGGGATGAGCAGTTCTTC. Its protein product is CASSYGMGDEQFF.

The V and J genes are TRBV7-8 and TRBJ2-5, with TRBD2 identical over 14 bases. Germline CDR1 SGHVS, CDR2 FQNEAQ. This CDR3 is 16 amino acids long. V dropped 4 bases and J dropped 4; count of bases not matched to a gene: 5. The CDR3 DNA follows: TGTGCCAGCAGCTCGGGACTAGCGGGAGAGGGAGAGACCCAGTACTTC. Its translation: CASSSGLAGEGETQYF.

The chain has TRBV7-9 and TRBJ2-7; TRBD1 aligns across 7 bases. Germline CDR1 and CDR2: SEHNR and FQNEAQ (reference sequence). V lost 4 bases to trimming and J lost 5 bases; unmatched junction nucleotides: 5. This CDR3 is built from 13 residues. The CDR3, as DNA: TGTGCCAGCAGCTCGACAGGGCCCAACGAGCAGTACTTC. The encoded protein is CASSSTGPNEQYF. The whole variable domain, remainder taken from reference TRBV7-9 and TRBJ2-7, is DTGVSQNPRHKITKRGQNVTFRCDPISEHNRLYWYRQTLGQGPEFLTYFQNEAQLEKSRLLSDRFSAERPKGSFSTLEIQRTEQGDSAMYLCASSSTGPNEQYFGPGTRLTVT.

CDR3 amino acids: CASSPIAGGTYEQYF. CDR3 DNA sequence: TGCGCCAGCAGCCCTATAGCGGGAGGGACCTACGAGCAGTACTTC. The chain links TRBV5-1 to TRBJ2-7; the match to TRBD2 covers 11 bases. This CDR3 is 15 amino acids long. V gave up 4 bases and J gave up 2 bases; unmatched junction bases: 5. Germline-derived CDR1 and CDR2 are SGHRS and YFSETQ.

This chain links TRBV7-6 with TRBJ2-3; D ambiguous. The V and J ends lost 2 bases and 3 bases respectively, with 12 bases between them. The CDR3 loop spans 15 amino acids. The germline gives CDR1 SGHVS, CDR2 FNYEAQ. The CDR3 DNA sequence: TGTGCCAGCAGCTTAACGAGCGATACTACAGATACGCAGTATTTT. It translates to CASSLTSDTTDTQYF.

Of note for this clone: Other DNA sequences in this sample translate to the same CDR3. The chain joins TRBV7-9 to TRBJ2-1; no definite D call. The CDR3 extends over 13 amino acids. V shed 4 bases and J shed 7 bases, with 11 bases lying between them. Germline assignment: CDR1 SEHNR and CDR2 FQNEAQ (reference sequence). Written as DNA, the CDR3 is TGTGCCAGCAGCTCATCTAGTGCGAATGAGCAGTTCTTC. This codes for CASSSSSANEQFF.

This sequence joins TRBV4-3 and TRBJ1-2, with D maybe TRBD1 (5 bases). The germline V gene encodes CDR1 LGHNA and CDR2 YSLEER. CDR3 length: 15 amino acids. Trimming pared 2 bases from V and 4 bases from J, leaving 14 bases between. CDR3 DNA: TGCGCCAGCAGCCAATATTCGGGGACCTCCTATGGCTACACCTTC. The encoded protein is CASSQYSGTSYGYTF.

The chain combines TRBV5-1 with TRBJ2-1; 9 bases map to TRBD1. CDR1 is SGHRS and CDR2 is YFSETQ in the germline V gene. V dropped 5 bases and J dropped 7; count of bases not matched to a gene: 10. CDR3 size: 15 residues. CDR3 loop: CASRAWGTGMNEQFF. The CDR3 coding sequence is TGCGCCAGCAGAGCGTGGGGGACAGGGATGAATGAGCAGTTCTTC.

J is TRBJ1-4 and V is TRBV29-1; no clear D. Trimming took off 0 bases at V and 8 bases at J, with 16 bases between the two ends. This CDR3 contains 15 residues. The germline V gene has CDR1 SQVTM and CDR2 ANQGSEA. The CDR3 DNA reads TGCAGCGTTGAAGAATCTCAGGAGGGTTGGGAAAAACTGTTTTTT. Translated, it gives CSVEESQEGWEKLFF.

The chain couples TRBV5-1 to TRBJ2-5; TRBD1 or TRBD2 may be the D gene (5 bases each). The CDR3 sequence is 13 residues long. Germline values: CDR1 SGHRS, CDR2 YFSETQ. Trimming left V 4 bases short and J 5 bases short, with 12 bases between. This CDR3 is CASSLGRPETQYF. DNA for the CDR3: TGCGCCAGCAGCCTGGGACGTCCGGAGACCCAGTACTTC. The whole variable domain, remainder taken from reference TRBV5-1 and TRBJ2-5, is KAGVTQTPRYLIKTRGQQVTLSCSPISGHRSVSWYQQTPGQGLQFLFEYFSETQRNKGNFPGRFSGRQFSNSRSEMNVSTLELGDSALYLCASSLGRPETQYFGPGTRLLVL.

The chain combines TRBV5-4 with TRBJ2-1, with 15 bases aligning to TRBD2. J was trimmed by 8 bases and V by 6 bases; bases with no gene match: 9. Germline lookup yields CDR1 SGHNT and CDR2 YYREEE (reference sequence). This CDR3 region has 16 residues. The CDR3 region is CASINTGLAGGDEQFF. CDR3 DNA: TGTGCCAGCATCAATACTGGACTAGCGGGAGGGGATGAGCAGTTCTTC.